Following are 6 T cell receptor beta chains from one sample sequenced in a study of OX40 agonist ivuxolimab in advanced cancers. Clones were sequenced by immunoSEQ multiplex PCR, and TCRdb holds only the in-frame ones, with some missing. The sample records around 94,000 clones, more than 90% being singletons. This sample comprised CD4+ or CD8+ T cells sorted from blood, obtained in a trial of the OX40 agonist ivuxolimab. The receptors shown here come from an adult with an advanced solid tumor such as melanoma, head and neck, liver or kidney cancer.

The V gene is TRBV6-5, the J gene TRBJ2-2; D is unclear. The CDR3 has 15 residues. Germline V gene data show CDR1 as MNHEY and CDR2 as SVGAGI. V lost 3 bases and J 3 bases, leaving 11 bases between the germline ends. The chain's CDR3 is CASSYGWTDTGELFF. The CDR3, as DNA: TGTGCCAGCAGTTATGGCTGGACCGACACCGGGGAGCTGTTTTTT.

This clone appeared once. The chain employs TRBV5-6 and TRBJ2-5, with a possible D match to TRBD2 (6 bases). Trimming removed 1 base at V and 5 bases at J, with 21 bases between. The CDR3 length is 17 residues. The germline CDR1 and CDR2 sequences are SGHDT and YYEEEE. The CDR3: CASSLRLGEAMRETQYF. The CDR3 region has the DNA TGTGCCAGCAGCTTGAGACTCGGGGAGGCTATGCGGGAGACCCAGTACTTC.

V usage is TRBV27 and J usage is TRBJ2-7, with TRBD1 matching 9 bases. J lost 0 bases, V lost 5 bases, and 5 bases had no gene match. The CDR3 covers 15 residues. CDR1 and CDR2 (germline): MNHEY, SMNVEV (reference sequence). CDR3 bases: TGTGCCAGCAGTCCCGGACAGGGGAGCTCCTACGAGCAGTACTTC. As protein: CASSPGQGSSYEQYF.

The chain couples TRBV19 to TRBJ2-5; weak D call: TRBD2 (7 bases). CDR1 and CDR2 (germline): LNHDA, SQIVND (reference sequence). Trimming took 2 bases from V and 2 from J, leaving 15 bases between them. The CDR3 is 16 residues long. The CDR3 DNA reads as TGTGCCAGTAGTATAACACAGGGAGGGAGGCAAGAGACCCAGTACTTC. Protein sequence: CASSITQGGRQETQYF.

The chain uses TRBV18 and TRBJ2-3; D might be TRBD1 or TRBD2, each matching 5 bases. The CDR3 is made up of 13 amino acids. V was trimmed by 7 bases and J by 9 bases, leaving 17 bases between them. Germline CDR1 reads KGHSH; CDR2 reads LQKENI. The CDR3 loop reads CASLGTASPTQYF. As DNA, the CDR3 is TGTGCCAGCTTGGGGACGGCCTCCCCCACGCAGTATTTT.

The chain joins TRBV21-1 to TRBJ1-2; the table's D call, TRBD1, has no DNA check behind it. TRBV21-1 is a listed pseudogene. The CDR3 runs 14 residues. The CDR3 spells CASSPWGQPYGYTF. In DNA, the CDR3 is TGTGCCAGCAGCCCCTGGGGGCAGCCCTATGGCTACACCTTC.